This entry features one T cell receptor (beta chain) sequence. The antigen is not known. The PCR made use of 60 Vbeta and 13 Jbeta primers. Assay: immunoSEQ multiplex PCR; the TCRdb copy retains only in-frame clones and omits some. Of around 150,000 clones listed, approximately 80% are singletons. This entry belongs to a study of cytomegalovirus exposure and HLA in healthy donors. At the level of the study: Out of about 190 million T cells, an earlier analysis found about 100 million unique TCR beta sequences in total.

Study findings and constraints: An assumption of roughly uniform sequencing depth across donors underlay the presence/absence analyses. Only CMV serostatus was available as immune exposure information. The productive fraction for most TCR beta V segments was about 87% or about 30% in an earlier analysis.

V lost 2 bases to trimming and J lost 1 base; unmatched junction nucleotides: 4. The germline V gene encodes CDR1 SGHTA and CDR2 FQGNSA. CDR3 length: 16 amino acids. This chain joins TRBV7-2 and TRBJ1-1; 10 bases fit TRBD1. The receptor's source is a young man in good health and CMV-seropositive. Sequencing input: PBMCs. The DNA of the CDR3 is TGTGCCAGCAGCTTACAGGACAGGGGGAAGAACACTGAAGCTTTCTTT. This gives the protein CASSLQDRGKNTEAFF.